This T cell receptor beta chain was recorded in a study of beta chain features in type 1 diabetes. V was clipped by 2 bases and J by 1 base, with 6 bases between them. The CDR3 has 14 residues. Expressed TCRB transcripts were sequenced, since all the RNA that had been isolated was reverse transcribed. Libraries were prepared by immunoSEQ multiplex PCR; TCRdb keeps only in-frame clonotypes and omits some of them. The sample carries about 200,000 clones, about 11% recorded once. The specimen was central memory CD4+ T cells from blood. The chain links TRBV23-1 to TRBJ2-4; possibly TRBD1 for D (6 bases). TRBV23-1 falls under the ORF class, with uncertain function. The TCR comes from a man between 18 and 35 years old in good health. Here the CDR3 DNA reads TGCGCCAGCAGTCAACAGGGGGCCAAAAACATTCAGTACTTC. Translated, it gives CASSQQGAKNIQYF.